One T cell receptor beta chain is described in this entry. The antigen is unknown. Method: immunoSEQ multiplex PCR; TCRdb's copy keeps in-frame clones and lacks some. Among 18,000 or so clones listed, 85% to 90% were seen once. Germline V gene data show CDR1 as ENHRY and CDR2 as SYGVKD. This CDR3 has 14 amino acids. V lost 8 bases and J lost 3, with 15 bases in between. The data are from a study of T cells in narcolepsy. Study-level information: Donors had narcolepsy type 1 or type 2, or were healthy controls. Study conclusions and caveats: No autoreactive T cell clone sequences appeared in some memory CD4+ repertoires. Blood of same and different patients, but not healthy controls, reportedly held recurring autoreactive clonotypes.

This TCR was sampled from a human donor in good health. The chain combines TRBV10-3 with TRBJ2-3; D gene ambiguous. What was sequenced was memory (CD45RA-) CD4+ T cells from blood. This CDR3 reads CAIGDSGWTDTQYF. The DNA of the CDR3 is TGTGCCATCGGCGATAGTGGGTGGACAGATACGCAGTATTTT.